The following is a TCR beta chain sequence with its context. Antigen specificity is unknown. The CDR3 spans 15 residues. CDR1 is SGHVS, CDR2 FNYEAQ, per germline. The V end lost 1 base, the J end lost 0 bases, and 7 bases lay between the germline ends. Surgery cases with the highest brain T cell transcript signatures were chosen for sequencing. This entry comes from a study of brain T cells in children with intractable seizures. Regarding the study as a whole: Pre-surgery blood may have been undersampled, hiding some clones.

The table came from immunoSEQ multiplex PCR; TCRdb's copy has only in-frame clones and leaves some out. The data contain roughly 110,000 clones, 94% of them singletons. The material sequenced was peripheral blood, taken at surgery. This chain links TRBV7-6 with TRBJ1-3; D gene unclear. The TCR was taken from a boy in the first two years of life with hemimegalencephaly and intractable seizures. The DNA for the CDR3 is TGTGCCAGCAGCTTAGGACGGTACTCTGGAAACACCATATATTTT. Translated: CASSLGRYSGNTIYF.